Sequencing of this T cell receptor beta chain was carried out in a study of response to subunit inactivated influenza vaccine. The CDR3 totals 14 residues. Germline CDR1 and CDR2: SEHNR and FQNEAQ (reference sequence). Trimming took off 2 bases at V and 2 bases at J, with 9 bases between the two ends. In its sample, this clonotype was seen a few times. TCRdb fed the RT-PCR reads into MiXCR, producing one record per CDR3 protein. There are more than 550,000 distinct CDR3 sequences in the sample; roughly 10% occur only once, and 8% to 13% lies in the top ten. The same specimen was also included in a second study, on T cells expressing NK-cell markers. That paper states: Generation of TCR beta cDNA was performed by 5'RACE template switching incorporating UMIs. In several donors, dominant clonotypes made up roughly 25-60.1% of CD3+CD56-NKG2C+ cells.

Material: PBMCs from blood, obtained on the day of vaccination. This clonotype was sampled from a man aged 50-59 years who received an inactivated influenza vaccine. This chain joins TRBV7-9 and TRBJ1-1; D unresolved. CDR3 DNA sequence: TGTGCCAGCAGCTTAAATACGGCCAACACTGAAGCTTTCTTT. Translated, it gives CASSLNTANTEAFF.